This TCR beta chain was identified in a study of blood T cell repertoires in COVID-19. Study-level background: Samples representing acute and convalescent COVID-19 were sourced from the United States, Italy and Spain. Sample material is recorded as cDNA or gDNA derived from T cells, B-cell-depleted T cells, or PBMCs.

The CDR3 is 15 amino acids. Source study methods: Reference gene primer amplification gave estimated nucleated cell counts. Using immunoSEQ multiplex PCR, the repertoire was profiled, and TCRdb retains in-frame clones only, with some absent. V and J calls and clone size are those listed in that table; D and trimming were worked out from the DNA. The repertoire has 110,000 or so clones, about 80% of them found once; the top ten carry about 4%. The rearrangement uses TRBV21-1 and TRBJ2-7; no check of the table's D call, TRBD2, against the DNA was made. TRBV21-1 is described as a pseudogene. Sequenced: peripheral blood. This sequence was found in a woman in her 70s with acute or convalescent COVID-19. The CDR3 here is CASSKGRARNYEQYV. The CDR3 DNA reads TGTGCCAGCAGCAAAGGGAGGGCCCGGAATTACGAGCAGTACGTC.